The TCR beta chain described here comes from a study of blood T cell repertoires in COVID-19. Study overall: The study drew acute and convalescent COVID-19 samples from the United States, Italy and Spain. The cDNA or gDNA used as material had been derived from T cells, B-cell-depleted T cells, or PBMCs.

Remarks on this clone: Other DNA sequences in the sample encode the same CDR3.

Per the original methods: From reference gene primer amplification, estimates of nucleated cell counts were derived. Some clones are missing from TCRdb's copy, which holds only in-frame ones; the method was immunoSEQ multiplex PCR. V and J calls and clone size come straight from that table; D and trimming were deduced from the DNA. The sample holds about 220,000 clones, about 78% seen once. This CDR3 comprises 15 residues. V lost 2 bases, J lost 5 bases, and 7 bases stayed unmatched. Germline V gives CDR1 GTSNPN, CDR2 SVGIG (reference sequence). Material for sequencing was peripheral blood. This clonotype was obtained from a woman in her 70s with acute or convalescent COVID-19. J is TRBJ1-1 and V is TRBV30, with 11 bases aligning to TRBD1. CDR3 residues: CAWSLWTGGYTEAFF. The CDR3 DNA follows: TGTGCCTGGAGTCTTTGGACAGGGGGCTATACTGAAGCTTTCTTT. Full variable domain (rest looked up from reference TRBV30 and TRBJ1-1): SQTIHQWPATLVQPVGSPLSLECTVEGTSNPNLYWYRQAAGRGLQLLFYSVGIGQISSEVPQNLSASRPQDRQFILSSKKLLLSDSGFYLCAWSLWTGGYTEAFFGQGTRLTVV.